This TCR beta chain was documented in a study of blood T cell repertoires in COVID-19. At the level of the study: From T cells, B-cell-depleted T cells, or PBMCs came the material, which was cDNA or gDNA.

CDR3 length equals 18 residues. J was trimmed by 0 bases and V by 0 bases; bases with no gene match: 4. Germline loops: CDR1 SGHKS, CDR2 YYEKEE (reference sequence). In the authors' methods: Reference gene primer amplification in the assay estimated nucleated cell counts. Clones were sequenced by immunoSEQ multiplex PCR, and TCRdb holds only the in-frame ones, with some missing. The V and J calls and clone size were taken over from that table, and D and trimming were inferred from the DNA. The sample yields more than 150,000 clones, 80% to 90% seen once. The table lists this clone with a count of one.

The chain links TRBV5-5 to TRBJ2-6; 9 positions agree with TRBD1. Input material: peripheral blood. The clonotype comes from a man aged 70-80 years with active or convalescent COVID-19. The CDR3 spells CASSLVWTGASGANVLTF. For the CDR3, the DNA is TGTGCCAGCAGCTTGGTTTGGACAGGGGCCTCTGGGGCCAACGTCCTGACTTTC.